One sample yielded the 24 T cell receptor beta chains listed below, sequenced in a study of Graves' ophthalmopathy and Graves' hyperthyroidism. The authors amplified TCR beta CDR3 regions from RNA transcripts. RT-PCR with HTBI primers came first, then second-round multiplex PCR. Each CDR3 protein gets one entry after TCRdb re-called the multiplex PCR reads with MiXCR. The table shows around 600,000 distinct CDR3 sequences, with roughly 41% occurring only once. The specimen was peripheral blood. All receptors derive from an adult man with Graves' ophthalmopathy.

In this sample, this clonotype turned up many times. The rearrangement uses TRBV7-8 and TRBJ2-2; 12 positions match TRBD2. Trimming took 4 bases from V and 5 from J; bases not matched to a gene: 5. The CDR3 is 16 amino acids. Germline assignment: CDR1 SGHVS and CDR2 FQNEAQ. In DNA form, the CDR3 reads TGTGCCAGCAGCTCAGGACTAGCGGGACTAACCGGGGAGCTGTTTTTT. Its translation: CASSSGLAGLTGELFF. Supplemented by reference TRBV7-8 and TRBJ2-2, the full variable domain reads GAGVSQSPRYKVAKRGQDVALRCDPISGHVSLFWYQQALGQGPEFLTYFQNEAQLDKSGLPSDRFFAERPEGSVSTLKIQRTQQEDSAVYLCASSSGLAGLTGELFFGEGSRLTVL.

V is TRBV29-1 and J is TRBJ1-1; no clear D gene. V was trimmed by 7 bases and J by 5 bases, leaving 5 bases between them. CDR3 length: 9 amino acids. Germline V gene sequence: CDR1 SQVTM, CDR2 ANQGSEA. CDR3 loop: CSGMTEAFF. As DNA, the CDR3 is TGCAGCGGAATGACTGAAGCTTTCTTT.

This chain links TRBV7-8 with TRBJ1-1; 8 bases fit TRBD1. V shed 3 bases, J shed 5 bases, and the junction held 8 bases outside the gene matches. The CDR3 has 15 amino acids. From germline, CDR1 is SGHVS and CDR2 FQNEAQ. CDR3 protein: CASSFGQGRGTEAFF. As DNA, the CDR3 is TGTGCCAGCAGCTTCGGACAGGGAAGAGGGACTGAAGCTTTCTTT.

Of note for this clonotype: This may stem from a read error, because a much larger clone lies one nucleotide away. The genes are TRBV7-3 and TRBJ2-7; 11 bases align to TRBD2. Trimming cost V 7 bases and J 4 bases; bases outside gene matches: 6. The CDR3 loop spans 14 amino acids. Germline values: CDR1 SGHTA, CDR2 FQGTGA. The CDR3 sequence: CASTRSGRVYEQYF. CDR3 nucleotide sequence: TGTGCCAGCACCCGTAGCGGGAGGGTTTACGAGCAGTACTTC.

This clonotype was found many times. The gene calls are TRBV24-1 and TRBJ1-5, with D hard to call. V was clipped by 7 bases and J by 5 bases, with 20 bases between them. The CDR3 covers 16 residues. CDR1 is KGHDR and CDR2 is SFDVKD in the germline V gene. The CDR3 reads CATSYRTHSMHQPQHF. DNA of the CDR3: TGTGCCACCAGCTATAGGACCCACAGCATGCATCAGCCCCAGCATTTT.

This clonotype has ten or more counts. The V gene is TRBV9, the J gene TRBJ1-3; D call uncertain. CDR1 and CDR2 from the germline V gene are SGDLS and YYNGEE. The CDR3 runs to 15 residues. V was shortened by 3 bases and J by 2 bases, with 12 bases between the two germline ends. The CDR3 nucleotides are TGTGCCAGCAGCGGAGGACCTGGGGCTGGAAACACCATATATTTT. This encodes CASSGGPGAGNTIYF.

The chain joins TRBV20-1 to TRBJ2-7; D is possibly TRBD1 (5 bases). CDR1 is DFQATT and CDR2 is SNEGSKA in the germline V gene (reference sequence). The length of the CDR3 is 10 residues. V was clipped by 5 bases and J by 3 bases, with 5 bases between them. Written as DNA, the CDR3 is TGCAGTGCTGGACACTACGAGCAGTACTTC. Amino acids: CSAGHYEQYF.

The rearrangement joins TRBV9 to TRBJ1-5; no reliable D call. This CDR3 is 15 amino acids long. Trimming stripped 4 bases from V and 0 bases from J, with 11 bases between. Germline V gene data show CDR1 as SGDLS and CDR2 as YYNGEE. The CDR3: CASSQAWNSNQPQHF. The DNA of the CDR3 is TGTGCCAGCAGCCAAGCTTGGAATAGCAATCAGCCCCAGCATTTT. Full variable domain (outside the CDR3, taken from reference TRBV9 and TRBJ1-5): DSGVTQTPKHLITATGQRVTLRCSPRSGDLSVYWYQQSLDQGLQFLIQYYNGEERAKGNILERFSAQQFPDLHSELNLSSLELGDSALYFCASSQAWNSNQPQHFGDGTRLSIL.

The chain couples TRBV11-1 to TRBJ2-5; 12 positions agree with TRBD1. V shed 5 bases and J 5 bases; nucleotides not matched to a gene: 9. The CDR3 loop spans 16 amino acids. Germline V gene sequence: CDR1 SGHAT, CDR2 FQDESV (reference sequence). The CDR3 DNA follows: TGTGCCAGCAGCGGGCGGGACAGGGGGCTGTTCGAGACCCAGTACTTC. This codes for CASSGRDRGLFETQYF.

The V gene is TRBV7-9, the J gene TRBJ2-2, with TRBD1 identical over 8 bases. The CDR3 consists of 16 residues. Trimming cost V 6 bases and J 1 base; bases outside gene matches: 7. Germline assignment: CDR1 SEHNR and CDR2 FQNEAQ (reference sequence). The CDR3 spells CASSLLGTGNTGELFF. The CDR3 nucleotides are TGTGCCAGCAGTTTATTGGGGACAGGGAACACCGGGGAGCTGTTTTTT.

In its sample, this clonotype was seen many times. CDR3 DNA sequence: TGTGCCAGCAGCTTACTGGACGGACCAAATGAAAAACTGTTTTTT. Its protein is CASSLLDGPNEKLFF. This rearrangement joins TRBV7-9 to TRBJ1-4; D gene uncertain. The CDR3 length is 15 residues. V was pared by 2 bases and J by 5 bases, with 12 bases between. Germline CDR1 reads SEHNR; CDR2 reads FQNEAQ (reference sequence).

Remarks on this clonotype: The germline gene is not matched at one end of the junction; a read error may be the cause. The chain has TRBV7-9 and TRBJ2-5, with a possible D match to TRBD2 (6 bases). This CDR3 is 12 amino acids long. CDR1 and CDR2 (germline): SEHNR, FQNEAQ (reference sequence). CDR3 nucleotide sequence: TGTGCCCTCACCGGGGGAGGAGAGACCCAGCACTTC. Its protein is CALTGGGETQHF. The entire variable domain, with the rest obtained from reference TRBV7-9 and TRBJ2-5, is as follows: DTGVSQNPRHKITKRGQNVTFRCDPISEHNRLYWYRQTLGQGPEFLTYFQNEAQLEKSRLLSDRFSAERPKGSFSTLEIQRTEQGDSAMYLCALTGGGETQHFGPGTRLLVL.

Ten or more counts support this clonotype. Relative to the germline gene, one junction end is altered; a read error may explain this. V usage is TRBV10-3 and J usage is TRBJ1-4, with D possibly being TRBD1 (6 bases). The CDR3 is 14 residues long. Germline V lookup: CDR1 ENHRY, CDR2 SYGVKD. The CDR3 region has the DNA TGTGCCAGCAGTGAAGGGGGGGTAACTGAAAAACTGTTTTTT. It translates to CASSEGGVTEKLFF.

This clonotype was detected ten times or more. J is TRBJ1-3 and V is TRBV9; 7 bases fit TRBD1. The CDR3 extends over 18 amino acids. The V gene end was trimmed by 3 bases and the J gene end by 0 bases; junction bases not matched to a gene: 12. Per the germline V gene, CDR1 is SGDLS and CDR2 is YYNGEE. The CDR3 nucleotides are TGTGCCAGCAGCGACAACTCTGGACAGGTCCGCTCTGGAAACACCATATATTTT. It is translated as CASSDNSGQVRSGNTIYF.

The chain has TRBV19 and TRBJ1-2; TRBD1 might be the D (6 bases). This CDR3 comprises 15 residues. Germline V gene data show CDR1 as LNHDA and CDR2 as SQIVND (reference sequence). Trimming removed 10 bases from V and 4 bases from J, with 22 bases in between. CDR3 amino acids: CATTLRPGAGYGYTF. CDR3 coding DNA: TGTGCCACTACCCTTCGGCCGGGGGCGGGCTATGGCTACACCTTC.

This clonotype was observed a handful of times. The CDR3, as DNA: TGTGCCAGCAGCTTCGTTTTGGGGACAATTTCCTACGAGCAGTACTTC. It is translated as CASSFVLGTISYEQYF. This chain uses TRBV5-5 with TRBJ2-7; D may be TRBD1 (6 bases). Germline V CDR1 and CDR2: SGHKS, YYEKEE (reference sequence). V was pared by 2 bases and J by 1 base, with 16 bases between. The CDR3 runs 16 residues.

A note on this clonotype: A much larger clone lies one base from this, so it may be a read error. This chain links TRBV5-1 with TRBJ2-5, with TRBD2 matching over 8 bases. The CDR3 has 15 amino acids. Germline CDR1 SGHRS, CDR2 YFSETQ. CDR3 sequence reads: CASGFHTSGQETQYF. The CDR3 DNA reads TGCGCCAGCGGCTTCCATACTAGCGGCCAAGAGACCCAGTACTTC.

V is TRBV7-2 and J is TRBJ1-1; D may be TRBD1 (5 bases). The V end was cut by 5 bases, the J end by 11 bases, with 12 bases between. CDR1 is SGHTA, CDR2 FQGNSA, per germline. The length of the CDR3 is 11 residues. The CDR3 sequence is CASSVGGAAFF. The CDR3 DNA is TGTGCCAGCAGCGTCGGCGGGGCGGCTTTCTTT.

This chain uses TRBV25-1 with TRBJ1-5; TRBD1 might be the D (5 bases). Germline CDR1 is MGHDK and CDR2 is SYGVNS. The V end was cut by 8 bases, the J end by 5 bases, with 16 bases between. The CDR3 has 14 residues. The CDR3 protein is CASVAGQGDQPQHF. Here the CDR3 DNA reads TGTGCCAGCGTTGCCGGCCAGGGCGATCAGCCCCAGCATTTT.

The chain joins TRBV7-2 to TRBJ1-6, with no clear D. The CDR3 contains 14 residues. V dropped 8 bases and J dropped 7 bases, with 15 bases sitting between them. Germline V CDR1 and CDR2: SGHTA, FQGNSA. This chain's CDR3 is CASPSPGGNSPLHF. CDR3 sequence (DNA): TGTGCCAGCCCCAGTCCAGGCGGGAATTCACCCCTCCACTTT.

The chain carries TRBV10-3 and TRBJ1-2, with D tentatively TRBD1 (5 bases). The CDR3 covers 11 residues. Trimming pared 11 bases from V and 7 bases from J, leaving 14 bases between. The germline CDR1 and CDR2 sequences are ENHRY and SYGVKD. As DNA, the CDR3 is TGTGCCGGGGACGGCCCTTCTGGCTACACCTTC. Its protein product is CAGDGPSGYTF.

This clonotype was seen only once. At one end the junction does not follow the germline gene, possibly because of a read error. The rearrangement links TRBV19 to TRBJ1-5; D is possibly TRBD1 (5 bases). Germline CDR1 and CDR2: LNHDA and SQIVND (reference sequence). The length of the CDR3 is 17 residues. DNA for the CDR3: TGTGCCAGCACGGGGGGGGGAACAGGTCCGGGCAATCAGCCCCAGCGTTTT. Its translation is CASTGGGTGPGNQPQRF.

In this sample, this clonotype turned up many times. V usage is TRBV7-9 and J usage is TRBJ1-1, with a possible D match to TRBD1 (5 bases). CDR1 SEHNR and CDR2 FQNEAQ come from the germline V gene (reference sequence). V lost 0 bases, J lost 0 bases, and 14 bases lay in between. CDR3 length: 17 residues. This CDR3 is CASSLAFGGLMNTEAFF. The CDR3 nucleotides read TGTGCCAGCAGCTTAGCGTTCGGGGGACTAATGAACACTGAAGCTTTCTTT.

V and J are TRBV5-1 and TRBJ1-1; TRBD1 aligns across 7 bases. This CDR3 is built from 18 residues. V lost 0 bases and J lost 4; bases outside the gene matches: 15. CDR1 and CDR2 (germline): SGHRS, YFSETQ. CDR3 bases: TGCGCCAGCAGCTTGGGGACAGGATTCAGTAGTGGTTTCACTGAAGCTTTCTTT. Amino acid sequence: CASSLGTGFSSGFTEAFF. Using reference TRBV5-1 and TRBJ1-1 for the parts outside the CDR3, the full variable domain is KAGVTQTPRYLIKTRGQQVTLSCSPISGHRSVSWYQQTPGQGLQFLFEYFSETQRNKGNFPGRFSGRQFSNSRSEMNVSTLELGDSALYLCASSLGTGFSSGFTEAFFGQGTRLTVV.